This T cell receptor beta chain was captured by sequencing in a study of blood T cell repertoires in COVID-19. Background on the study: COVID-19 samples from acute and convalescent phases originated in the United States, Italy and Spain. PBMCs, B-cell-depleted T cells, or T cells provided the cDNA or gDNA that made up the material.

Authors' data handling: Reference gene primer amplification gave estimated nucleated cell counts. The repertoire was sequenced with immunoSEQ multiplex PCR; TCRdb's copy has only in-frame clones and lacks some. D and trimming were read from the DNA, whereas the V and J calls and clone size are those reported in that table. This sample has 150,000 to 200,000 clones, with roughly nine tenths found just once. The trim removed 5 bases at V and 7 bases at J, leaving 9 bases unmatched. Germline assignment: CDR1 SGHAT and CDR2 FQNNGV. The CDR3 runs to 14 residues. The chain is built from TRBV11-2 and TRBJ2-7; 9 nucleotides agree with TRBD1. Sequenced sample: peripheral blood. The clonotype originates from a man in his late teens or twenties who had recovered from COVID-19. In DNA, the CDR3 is TGTGCCAGCAGCCCGGCGAGACAGGGGGTTGAGCAGTACTTC. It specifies CASSPARQGVEQYF.